The source of this T cell receptor (beta chain) is a study of blood T cells in healthy people across ages. V gave up 3 bases and J gave up 1 base, with 31 bases separating them. Germline CDR1 is MDHEN and CDR2 is SYDVKM. CDR3 size: 21 residues. The authors ran a second PCR of 7 to 11 cycles using a sample-barcoded 5' primer and a J-beta primer mix. TCRdb analysed the 5' RACE reads with MiXCR anew, one entry per CDR3 protein. The table includes 1,500,000 or so distinct CDR3 sequences, under 55% detected once. V is TRBV28 and J is TRBJ2-7, with a possible D match to TRBD1 (6 bases). This receptor was taken from a woman aged 18 to 35 in good health. The sequencing sample was made of blood. This CDR3 is CASSFNWSWGQQGSPSYEQYF. CDR3 in DNA: TGTGCCAGCAGTTTTAATTGGTCCTGGGGCCAACAGGGAAGTCCATCCTACGAGCAGTACTTC.